Listed below are T cell receptor beta chains from one sample, sequenced in a study of cytomegalovirus exposure and HLA in healthy donors. Assay: immunoSEQ multiplex PCR; the TCRdb copy retains only in-frame clones and omits some. The sample yields 80,000 to 100,000 clones, over 75% seen once. Sample: PBMCs. These receptors came from a female donor in good health and CMV-seropositive. Each CDR3 is given with its conserved first and last residue. Each record gives: V gene, D gene, J gene, clone size, CDR3 protein, CDR3 DNA. D genes are given only for firm matches. The size of a clone is reported for some rows only, either as once, few or many, or as a class for expanded clones.

v_call: TRBV19; d_call: TRBD2; j_call: TRBJ2-1; clone_size: NA; cdr3_aa: CASRTLASGGLYNEQFF; cdr3_nt: TGTGCCAGTAGGACCCTAGCTAGCGGGGGATTATACAATGAGCAGTTCTTC
v_call: TRBV6-5; d_call: NA; j_call: TRBJ1-5; clone_size: NA; cdr3_aa: CASSPVVDSNQPQHF; cdr3_nt: TGTGCCAGCAGTCCGGTGGTTGATAGCAATCAGCCCCAGCATTTT
v_call: TRBV9; d_call: TRBD2; j_call: TRBJ2-2; clone_size: NA; cdr3_aa: CASSPSGGRTGELFF; cdr3_nt: TGTGCCAGCAGCCCGAGCGGGGGGAGAACCGGGGAGCTGTTTTTT
v_call: TRBV18; d_call: NA; j_call: TRBJ1-2; clone_size: NA; cdr3_aa: CASSPGSDGYTF; cdr3_nt: TGTGCCAGCTCACCAGGTAGCGACGGCTACACCTTC
v_call: TRBV5-4; d_call: NA; j_call: TRBJ1-1; clone_size: NA; cdr3_aa: CASSLYGSGVRGEAFF; cdr3_nt: TGTGCCAGCAGCCTATATGGCTCAGGGGTGCGCGGTGAAGCTTTCTTT
v_call: TRBV10-1; d_call: NA; j_call: TRBJ1-1; clone_size: NA; cdr3_aa: CASSDDRMNTEAFF; cdr3_nt: TGCGCCAGCAGCGACGACAGGATGAACACTGAAGCTTTCTTT
v_call: TRBV2; d_call: TRBD1; j_call: TRBJ1-6; clone_size: few; cdr3_aa: CASSLQGTGHSPLHF; cdr3_nt: TGTGCCAGCAGTTTACAGGGGACGGGCCATTCACCCCTCCACTTT
v_call: TRBV5-5; d_call: TRBD1; j_call: TRBJ1-3; clone_size: few; cdr3_aa: CASSRTGGINTIYF; cdr3_nt: TGTGCCAGCAGCAGGACAGGGGGCATAAACACCATATATTTT
v_call: TRBV2; d_call: NA; j_call: TRBJ1-1; clone_size: NA; cdr3_aa: CASSVPRINTEAFF; cdr3_nt: TGTGCCAGCAGTGTACCCAGGATTAACACTGAAGCTTTCTTT
v_call: TRBV10-3; d_call: TRBD1; j_call: TRBJ1-1; clone_size: few; cdr3_aa: CAISERDRMSEAFF; cdr3_nt: TGTGCCATCAGTGAGCGGGACAGGATGTCTGAAGCTTTCTTT
v_call: TRBV2; d_call: NA; j_call: TRBJ1-1; clone_size: NA; cdr3_aa: CASPGALNTEAFF; cdr3_nt: TGTGCCAGCCCAGGGGCCCTGAACACTGAAGCTTTCTTT
v_call: TRBV10-1; d_call: TRBD1; j_call: TRBJ2-7; clone_size: NA; cdr3_aa: CASSESGDRGYEQYF; cdr3_nt: TGCGCCAGCAGTGAGTCAGGGGACAGGGGCTACGAGCAGTACTTC
v_call: TRBV6-5; d_call: TRBD1; j_call: TRBJ1-6; clone_size: NA; cdr3_aa: CASSSRQGLGSPLHF; cdr3_nt: TGTGCCAGCAGTTCTCGACAGGGCTTAGGGTCACCCCTCCACTTT
v_call: TRBV4-1; d_call: NA; j_call: TRBJ1-6; clone_size: NA; cdr3_aa: CASSHPSREGSPLHF; cdr3_nt: TGCGCCAGCAGCCACCCGAGCAGGGAGGGTTCACCCCTCCACTTT
v_call: TRBV9; d_call: NA; j_call: TRBJ1-3; clone_size: NA; cdr3_aa: CASSSRGSGNTIYF; cdr3_nt: TGTGCCAGCAGCTCCCGGGGCTCTGGAAACACCATATATTTT
v_call: TRBV2; d_call: TRBD2; j_call: TRBJ2-7; clone_size: NA; cdr3_aa: CASSEVRGGEYF; cdr3_nt: TGTGCCAGCAGTGAAGTCCGGGGGGGGGAGTACTTC
v_call: TRBV25-1; d_call: TRBD1; j_call: TRBJ1-6; clone_size: once; cdr3_aa: CASTGGLGRSPLHF; cdr3_nt: TGTGCCAGTACAGGGGGCTTAGGGAGATCACCCCTCCACTTT
v_call: TRBV6-5; d_call: NA; j_call: TRBJ1-1; clone_size: few; cdr3_aa: CATSDSLNTEAFF; cdr3_nt: TGTGCCACCTCGGACAGTTTGAACACTGAAGCTTTCTTT
v_call: TRBV29-1; d_call: TRBD1; j_call: TRBJ2-3; clone_size: NA; cdr3_aa: CSVEVVVQGVTDTQYF; cdr3_nt: TGCAGCGTTGAAGTAGTGGTACAGGGGGTCACAGATACGCAGTATTTT
v_call: TRBV27; d_call: TRBD1; j_call: TRBJ1-1; clone_size: NA; cdr3_aa: CASSFSGTVGTEAFF; cdr3_nt: TGTGCCAGCAGTTTCTCCGGGACAGTCGGTACTGAAGCTTTCTTT
v_call: TRBV4-2; d_call: TRBD1; j_call: TRBJ2-3; clone_size: NA; cdr3_aa: CASSQDPGQGGADTQYF; cdr3_nt: TGTGCCAGCAGCCAAGACCCGGGACAGGGCGGGGCAGATACGCAGTATTTT
v_call: TRBV5-4; d_call: NA; j_call: TRBJ2-7; clone_size: NA; cdr3_aa: CASSLVGGAGYEQYF; cdr3_nt: TGTGCCAGCAGCCTTGTCGGTGGAGCGGGCTACGAGCAGTACTTC
v_call: TRBV7-9; d_call: TRBD2; j_call: TRBJ2-1; clone_size: once; cdr3_aa: CASIGLAGNNEQFF; cdr3_nt: TGTGCCAGTATTGGACTAGCGGGAAACAATGAGCAGTTCTTC
v_call: TRBV9; d_call: NA; j_call: TRBJ2-2; clone_size: NA; cdr3_aa: CASSVATGGELFF; cdr3_nt: TGTGCCAGCAGCGTAGCTACAGGCGGGGAGCTGTTTTTT
v_call: TRBV9; d_call: TRBD2; j_call: TRBJ2-7; clone_size: once; cdr3_aa: CASSAGPGGGYEQYF; cdr3_nt: TGTGCCAGCAGCGCGGGGCCGGGGGGAGGCTACGAGCAGTACTTC
v_call: TRBV5-1; d_call: TRBD2; j_call: TRBJ2-1; clone_size: few; cdr3_aa: CASSQRTSGIKQFF; cdr3_nt: TGCGCCAGCAGTCAACGGACTAGCGGGATTAAGCAGTTCTTC
v_call: TRBV2; d_call: TRBD2; j_call: TRBJ2-5; clone_size: NA; cdr3_aa: CASSHLEAGRETQYF; cdr3_nt: TGTGCCAGCAGTCACCTCGAAGCGGGGCGTGAGACCCAGTACTTC
v_call: TRBV7-9; d_call: NA; j_call: TRBJ2-7; clone_size: NA; cdr3_aa: CASSSGTRSYEQYF; cdr3_nt: TGTGCCAGCAGTTCCGGGACTCGGAGCTACGAGCAGTACTTC
v_call: TRBV7-9; d_call: NA; j_call: TRBJ2-5; clone_size: NA; cdr3_aa: CAAEVGETQYF; cdr3_nt: TGTGCCGCCGAGGTGGGAGAGACCCAGTACTTC
v_call: TRBV9; d_call: NA; j_call: TRBJ1-3; clone_size: NA; cdr3_aa: CASSVTTIRDSGNTIYF; cdr3_nt: TGTGCCAGCAGCGTAACCACAATCAGGGACTCTGGAAACACCATATATTTT
v_call: TRBV29-1; d_call: TRBD1; j_call: TRBJ2-2; clone_size: NA; cdr3_aa: CSVETPGQKPGELFF; cdr3_nt: TGCAGCGTTGAGACCCCGGGACAGAAGCCCGGGGAGCTGTTTTTT
v_call: TRBV19; d_call: TRBD2; j_call: TRBJ2-2; clone_size: NA; cdr3_aa: CASSIVGGSGTGELFF; cdr3_nt: TGTGCCAGTAGTATAGTCGGCGGGAGTGGGACCGGGGAGCTGTTTTTT
v_call: TRBV6-4; d_call: NA; j_call: TRBJ2-7; clone_size: NA; cdr3_aa: CASSDRSGSYEQYF; cdr3_nt: TGTGCCAGCAGTGACCGTAGCGGCTCCTACGAGCAGTACTTC
v_call: TRBV19; d_call: TRBD1; j_call: TRBJ1-1; clone_size: few; cdr3_aa: CASSMYTGDTEAFF; cdr3_nt: TGTGCCAGTAGTATGTATACAGGGGACACTGAAGCTTTCTTT
v_call: TRBV14; d_call: TRBD1; j_call: TRBJ1-2; clone_size: NA; cdr3_aa: CASSYRQGLYGYTF; cdr3_nt: TGTGCCAGCAGCTACCGACAGGGCCTCTATGGCTACACCTTC
v_call: TRBV29-1; d_call: TRBD1; j_call: TRBJ2-5; clone_size: NA; cdr3_aa: CSVPPRGQLETQYF; cdr3_nt: TGCAGCGTCCCCCCCAGGGGACAGTTGGAGACCCAGTACTTC
v_call: TRBV7-9; d_call: NA; j_call: TRBJ1-5; clone_size: NA; cdr3_aa: CASSSKGDQPQHF; cdr3_nt: TGTGCCAGCAGCTCTAAGGGGGATCAGCCCCAGCATTTT
v_call: TRBV9; d_call: NA; j_call: TRBJ2-1; clone_size: NA; cdr3_aa: CASSPIVEGYNEQFF; cdr3_nt: TGTGCCAGCAGCCCCATTGTTGAGGGCTACAATGAGCAGTTCTTC
v_call: TRBV27; d_call: NA; j_call: TRBJ1-1; clone_size: NA; cdr3_aa: CASSLAQYTEAFF; cdr3_nt: TGTGCCAGCAGTCTAGCACAGTACACTGAAGCTTTCTTT
v_call: TRBV6-1; d_call: TRBD1; j_call: TRBJ1-2; clone_size: NA; cdr3_aa: CASSRDRNYGYTF; cdr3_nt: TGTGCCAGCAGTAGGGACAGGAACTATGGCTACACCTTC
v_call: TRBV4-1; d_call: NA; j_call: TRBJ1-1; clone_size: NA; cdr3_aa: CASSQEYLDSSLNTEAFF; cdr3_nt: TGCGCCAGCAGCCAAGAGTACCTAGACAGTTCCCTGAACACTGAAGCTTTCTTT
v_call: TRBV6-6; d_call: NA; j_call: TRBJ2-6; clone_size: NA; cdr3_aa: CASTSGSSGANVLTF; cdr3_nt: TGTGCCAGCACCTCAGGTTCCTCTGGGGCCAACGTCCTGACTTTC
v_call: TRBV7-9; d_call: NA; j_call: TRBJ2-7; clone_size: NA; cdr3_aa: CASSLVRDEQYF; cdr3_nt: TGTGCCAGCAGTCTCGTCCGCGACGAGCAGTACTTC
v_call: TRBV7-9; d_call: TRBD2; j_call: TRBJ2-2; clone_size: few; cdr3_aa: CASSLGQREVAGELFF; cdr3_nt: TGTGCCAGCAGCTTAGGTCAGCGGGAAGTTGCCGGGGAGCTGTTTTTT
v_call: TRBV29-1; d_call: NA; j_call: TRBJ2-3; clone_size: once; cdr3_aa: CSVQSTDTQYF; cdr3_nt: TGCAGCGTCCAAAGCACAGATACGCAGTATTTT
v_call: TRBV29-1; d_call: NA; j_call: TRBJ2-5; clone_size: NA; cdr3_aa: CSVERTEVVSHLQETQYF; cdr3_nt: TGCAGCGTTGAGCGGACTGAAGTCGTTAGTCATCTACAAGAGACCCAGTACTTC